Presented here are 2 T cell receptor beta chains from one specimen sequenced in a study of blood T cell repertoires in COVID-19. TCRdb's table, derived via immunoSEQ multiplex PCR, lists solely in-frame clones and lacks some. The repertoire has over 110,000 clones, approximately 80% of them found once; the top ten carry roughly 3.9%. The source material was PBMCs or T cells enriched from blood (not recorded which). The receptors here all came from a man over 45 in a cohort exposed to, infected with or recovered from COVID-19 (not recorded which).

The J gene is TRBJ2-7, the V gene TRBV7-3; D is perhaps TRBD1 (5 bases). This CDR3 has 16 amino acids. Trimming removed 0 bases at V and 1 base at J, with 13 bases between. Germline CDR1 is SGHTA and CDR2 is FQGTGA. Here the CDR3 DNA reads TGTGCCAGCAGCTTAACGGGTCCGACAGAATCCTACGAGCAGTACTTC. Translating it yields CASSLTGPTESYEQYF.

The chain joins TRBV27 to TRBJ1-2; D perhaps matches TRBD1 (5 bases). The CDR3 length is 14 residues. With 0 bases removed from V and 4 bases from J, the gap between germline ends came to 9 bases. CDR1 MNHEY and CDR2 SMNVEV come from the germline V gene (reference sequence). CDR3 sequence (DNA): TGTGCCAGCAGTTTATCGCCGGGGGTCTATGGCTACACCTTC. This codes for CASSLSPGVYGYTF.